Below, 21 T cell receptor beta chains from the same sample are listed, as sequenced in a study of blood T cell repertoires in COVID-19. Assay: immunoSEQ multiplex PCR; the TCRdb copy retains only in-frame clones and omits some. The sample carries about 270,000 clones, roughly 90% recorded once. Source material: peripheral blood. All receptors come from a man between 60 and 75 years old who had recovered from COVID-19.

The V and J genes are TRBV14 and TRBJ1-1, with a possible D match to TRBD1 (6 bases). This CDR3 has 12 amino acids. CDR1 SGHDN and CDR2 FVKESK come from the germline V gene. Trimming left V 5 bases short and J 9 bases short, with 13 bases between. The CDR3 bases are TGTGCCAGCAGCAGGGACACGCTAAAAGCTTTCTTT. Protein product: CASSRDTLKAFF.

The CDR3 region is CASSTGPDTQYF. CDR3 nucleotide sequence: TGTGCCAGCAGTACAGGGCCAGATACGCAGTATTTT. The genes are TRBV6-5 and TRBJ2-3; D perhaps matches TRBD1 (6 bases). The V gene's germline CDR1 is MNHEY and CDR2 SVGAGI. The V end was cut by 5 bases, the J end by 4 bases, with 7 bases between. The CDR3 consists of 12 residues.

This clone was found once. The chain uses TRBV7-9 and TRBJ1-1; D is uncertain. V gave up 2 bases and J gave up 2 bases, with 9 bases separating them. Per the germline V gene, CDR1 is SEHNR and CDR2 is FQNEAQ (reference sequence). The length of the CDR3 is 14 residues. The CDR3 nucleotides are TGTGCCAGCAGCTTATCAACAGCCAACACTGAAGCTTTCTTT. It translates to CASSLSTANTEAFF.

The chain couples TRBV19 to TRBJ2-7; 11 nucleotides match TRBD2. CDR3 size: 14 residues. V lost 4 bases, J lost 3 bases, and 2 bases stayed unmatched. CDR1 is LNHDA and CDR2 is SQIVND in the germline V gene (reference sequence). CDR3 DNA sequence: TGTGCCAGTAGTAGGACTAGCGGGTACTACGAGCAGTACTTC. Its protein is CASSRTSGYYEQYF.

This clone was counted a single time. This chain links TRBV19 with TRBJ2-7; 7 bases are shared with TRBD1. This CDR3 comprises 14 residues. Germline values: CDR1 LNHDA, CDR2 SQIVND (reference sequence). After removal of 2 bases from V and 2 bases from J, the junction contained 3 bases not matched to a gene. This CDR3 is CASSINRGPYEQYF. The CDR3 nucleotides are TGTGCCAGTAGTATAAACAGGGGACCCTACGAGCAGTACTTC.

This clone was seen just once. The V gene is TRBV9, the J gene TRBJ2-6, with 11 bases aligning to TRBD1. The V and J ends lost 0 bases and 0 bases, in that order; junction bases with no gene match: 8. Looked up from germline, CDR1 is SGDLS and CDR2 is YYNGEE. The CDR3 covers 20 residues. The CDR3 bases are TGTGCCAGCAGCGTAGTCGGGACAGGGGGGCGCGGCTCTGGGGCCAACGTCCTGACTTTC. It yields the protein CASSVVGTGGRGSGANVLTF.

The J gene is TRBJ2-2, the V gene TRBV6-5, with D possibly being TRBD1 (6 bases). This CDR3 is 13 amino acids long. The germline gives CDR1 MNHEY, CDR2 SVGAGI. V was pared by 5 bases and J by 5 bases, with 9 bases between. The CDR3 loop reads CASSQQGTGELFF. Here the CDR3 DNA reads TGTGCCAGCAGTCAACAGGGTACCGGGGAGCTGTTTTTT.

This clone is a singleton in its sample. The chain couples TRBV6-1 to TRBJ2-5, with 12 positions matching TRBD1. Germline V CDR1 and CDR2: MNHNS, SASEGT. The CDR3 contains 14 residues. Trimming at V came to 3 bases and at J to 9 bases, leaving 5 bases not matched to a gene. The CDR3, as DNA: TGTGCCAGCAGTGATCGGGACAGGGGGCCGGCCCAGTACTTC. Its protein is CASSDRDRGPAQYF.

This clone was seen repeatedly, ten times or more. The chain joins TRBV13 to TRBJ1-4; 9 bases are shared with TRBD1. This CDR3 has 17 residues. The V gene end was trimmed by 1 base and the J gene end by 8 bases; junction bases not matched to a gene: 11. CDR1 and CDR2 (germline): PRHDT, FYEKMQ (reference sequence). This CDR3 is CASSLVGLTGGGEKLFF. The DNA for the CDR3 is TGTGCCAGCAGCTTAGTGGGCCTGACAGGGGGAGGCGAAAAACTGTTTTTT.

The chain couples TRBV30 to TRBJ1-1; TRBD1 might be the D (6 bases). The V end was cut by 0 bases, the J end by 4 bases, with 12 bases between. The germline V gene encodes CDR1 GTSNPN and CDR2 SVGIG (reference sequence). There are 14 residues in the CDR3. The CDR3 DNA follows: TGTGCCTGGAGTGTACTGGGCAGGGGCACTGAAGCTTTCTTT. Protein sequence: CAWSVLGRGTEAFF.

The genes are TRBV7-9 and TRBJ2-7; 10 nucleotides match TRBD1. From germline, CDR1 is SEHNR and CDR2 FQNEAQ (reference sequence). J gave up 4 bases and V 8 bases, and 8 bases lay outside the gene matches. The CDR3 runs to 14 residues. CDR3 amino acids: CASFRGTGAYEQYF. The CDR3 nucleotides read TGTGCCAGCTTCAGGGGGACAGGGGCGTACGAGCAGTACTTC. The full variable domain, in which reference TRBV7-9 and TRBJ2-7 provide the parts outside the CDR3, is DTGVSQNPRHKITKRGQNVTFRCDPISEHNRLYWYRQTLGQGPEFLTYFQNEAQLEKSRLLSDRFSAERPKGSFSTLEIQRTEQGDSAMYLCASFRGTGAYEQYFGPGTRLTVT.

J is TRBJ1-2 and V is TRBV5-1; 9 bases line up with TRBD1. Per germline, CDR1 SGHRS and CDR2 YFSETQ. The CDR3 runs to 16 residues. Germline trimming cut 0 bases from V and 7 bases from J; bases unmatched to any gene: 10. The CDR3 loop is CASSLVETGGASGYTF. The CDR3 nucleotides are TGCGCCAGCAGCTTGGTCGAAACAGGGGGCGCTTCTGGCTACACCTTC.

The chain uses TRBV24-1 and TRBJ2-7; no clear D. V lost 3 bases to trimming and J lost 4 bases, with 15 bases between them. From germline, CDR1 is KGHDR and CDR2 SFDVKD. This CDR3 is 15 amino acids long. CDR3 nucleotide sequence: TGTGCCACCAGTGATCCCCTAGAGGCGGATTACGAGCAGTACTTC. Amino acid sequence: CATSDPLEADYEQYF.

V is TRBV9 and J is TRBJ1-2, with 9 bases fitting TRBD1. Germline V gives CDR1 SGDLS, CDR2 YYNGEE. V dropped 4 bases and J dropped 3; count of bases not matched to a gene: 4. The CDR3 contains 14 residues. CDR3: CASSIRQGDYGYTF. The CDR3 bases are TGTGCCAGCAGCATCCGACAGGGGGACTATGGCTACACCTTC.

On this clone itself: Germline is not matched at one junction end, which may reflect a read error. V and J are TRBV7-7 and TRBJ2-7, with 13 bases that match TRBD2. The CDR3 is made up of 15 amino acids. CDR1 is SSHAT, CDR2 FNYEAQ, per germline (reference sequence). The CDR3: CASSRGLAGEYEQYF. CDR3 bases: TGTGCTAGCAGCAGAGGACTAGCGGGGGAGTACGAGCAGTACTTC.

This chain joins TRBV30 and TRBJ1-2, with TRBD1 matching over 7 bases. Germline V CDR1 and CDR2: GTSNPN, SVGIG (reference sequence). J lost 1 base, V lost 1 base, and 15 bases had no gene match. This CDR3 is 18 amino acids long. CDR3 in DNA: TGTGCCTGGAGTGCGACAGTCTCGTGGGACAGATATAACTATGGCTACACCTTC. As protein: CAWSATVSWDRYNYGYTF.

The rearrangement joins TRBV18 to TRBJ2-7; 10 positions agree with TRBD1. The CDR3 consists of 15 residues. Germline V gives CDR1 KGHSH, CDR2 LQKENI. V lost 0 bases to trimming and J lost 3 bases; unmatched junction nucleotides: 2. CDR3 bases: TGTGCCAGCTCACCACCGGGACAGGGGTACTACGAGCAGTACTTC. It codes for CASSPPGQGYYEQYF.

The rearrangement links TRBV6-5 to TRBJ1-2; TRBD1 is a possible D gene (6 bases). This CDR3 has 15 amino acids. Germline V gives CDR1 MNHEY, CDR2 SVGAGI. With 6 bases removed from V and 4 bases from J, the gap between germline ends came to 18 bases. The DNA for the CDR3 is TGTGCCAGCAGATCACCAGGGGCCGCTGGCTATGGCTACACCTTC. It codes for CASRSPGAAGYGYTF.

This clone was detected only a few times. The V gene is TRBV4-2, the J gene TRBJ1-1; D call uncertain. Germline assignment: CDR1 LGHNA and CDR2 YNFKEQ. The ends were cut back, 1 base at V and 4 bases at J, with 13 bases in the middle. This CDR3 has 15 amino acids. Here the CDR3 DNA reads TGTGCCAGCAGCCAAGTGGAGGGATGGGCCACTGAAGCTTTCTTT. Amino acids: CASSQVEGWATEAFF.

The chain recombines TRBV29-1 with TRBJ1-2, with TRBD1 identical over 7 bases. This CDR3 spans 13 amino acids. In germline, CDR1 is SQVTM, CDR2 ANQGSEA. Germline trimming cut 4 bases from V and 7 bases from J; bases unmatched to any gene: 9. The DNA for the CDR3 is TGCAGCGTTGGGAACCCGGACAGGTTTGGCTACACCTTC. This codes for CSVGNPDRFGYTF.

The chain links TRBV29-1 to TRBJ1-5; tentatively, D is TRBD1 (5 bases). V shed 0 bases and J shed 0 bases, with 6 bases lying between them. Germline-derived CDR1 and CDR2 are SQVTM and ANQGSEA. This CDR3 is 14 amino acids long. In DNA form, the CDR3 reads TGCAGCGTTGAAGACAGGGATAGCAATCAGCCCCAGCATTTT. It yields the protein CSVEDRDSNQPQHF.